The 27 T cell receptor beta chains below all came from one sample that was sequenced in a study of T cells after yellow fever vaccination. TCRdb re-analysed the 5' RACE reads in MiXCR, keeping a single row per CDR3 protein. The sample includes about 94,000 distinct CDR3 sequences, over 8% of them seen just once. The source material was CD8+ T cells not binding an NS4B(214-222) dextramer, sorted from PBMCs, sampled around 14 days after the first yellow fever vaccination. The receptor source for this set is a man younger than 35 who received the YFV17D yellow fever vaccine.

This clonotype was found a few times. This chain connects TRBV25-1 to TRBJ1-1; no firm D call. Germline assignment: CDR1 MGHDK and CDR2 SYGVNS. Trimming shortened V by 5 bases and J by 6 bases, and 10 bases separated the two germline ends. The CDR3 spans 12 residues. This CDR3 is CASSTSGSEAFF. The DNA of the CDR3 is TGTGCCAGCAGTACATCGGGGTCTGAAGCTTTCTTT. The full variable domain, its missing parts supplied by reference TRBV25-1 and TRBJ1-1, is EADIYQTPRYLVIGTGKKITLECSQTMGHDKMYWYQQDPGMELHLIHYSYGVNSTEKGDLSSESTVSRIRTEHFPLTLESARPSHTSQYLCASSTSGSEAFFGQGTRLTVV.

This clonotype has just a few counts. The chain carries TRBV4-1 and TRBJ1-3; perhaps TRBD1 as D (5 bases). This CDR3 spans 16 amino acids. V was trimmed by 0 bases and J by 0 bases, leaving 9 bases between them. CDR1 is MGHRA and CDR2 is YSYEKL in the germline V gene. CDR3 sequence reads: CASSQDYRSSGNTIYF. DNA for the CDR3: TGCGCCAGCAGCCAAGACTACAGGAGCTCTGGAAACACCATATATTTT.

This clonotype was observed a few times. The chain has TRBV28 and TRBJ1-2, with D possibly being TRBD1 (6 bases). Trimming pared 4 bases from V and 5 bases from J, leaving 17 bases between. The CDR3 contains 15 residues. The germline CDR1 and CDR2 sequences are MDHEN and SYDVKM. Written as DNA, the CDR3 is TGTGCCAGCAGTTCTGGGGGCCCTAAGGGGTATGGCTACACCTTC. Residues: CASSSGGPKGYGYTF.

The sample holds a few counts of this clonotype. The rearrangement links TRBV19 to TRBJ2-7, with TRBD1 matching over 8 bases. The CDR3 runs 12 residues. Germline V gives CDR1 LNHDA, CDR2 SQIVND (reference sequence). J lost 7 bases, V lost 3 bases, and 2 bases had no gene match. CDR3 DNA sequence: TGTGCCAGTAGTATGAACAGGGGGGAGCAGTACTTC. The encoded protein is CASSMNRGEQYF.

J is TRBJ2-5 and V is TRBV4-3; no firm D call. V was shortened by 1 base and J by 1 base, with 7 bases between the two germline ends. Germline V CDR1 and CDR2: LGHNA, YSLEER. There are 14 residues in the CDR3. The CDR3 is CASSQVEFQETQYF. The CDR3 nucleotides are TGCGCCAGCAGCCAAGTAGAGTTCCAAGAGACCCAGTACTTC.

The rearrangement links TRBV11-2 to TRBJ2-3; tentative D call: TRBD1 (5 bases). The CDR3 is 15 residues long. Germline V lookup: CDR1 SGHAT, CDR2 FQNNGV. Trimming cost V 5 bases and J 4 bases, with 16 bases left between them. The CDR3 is CASSHRWGAADTQYF. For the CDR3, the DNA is TGTGCCAGCAGCCACCGCTGGGGCGCGGCAGATACGCAGTATTTT.

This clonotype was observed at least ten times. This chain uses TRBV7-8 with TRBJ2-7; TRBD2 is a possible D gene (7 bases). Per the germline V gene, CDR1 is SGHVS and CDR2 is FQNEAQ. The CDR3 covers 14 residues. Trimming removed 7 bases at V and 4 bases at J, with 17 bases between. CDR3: CASTIGGADYEQYF. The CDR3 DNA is TGTGCCAGCACGATTGGGGGGGCAGATTACGAGCAGTACTTC.

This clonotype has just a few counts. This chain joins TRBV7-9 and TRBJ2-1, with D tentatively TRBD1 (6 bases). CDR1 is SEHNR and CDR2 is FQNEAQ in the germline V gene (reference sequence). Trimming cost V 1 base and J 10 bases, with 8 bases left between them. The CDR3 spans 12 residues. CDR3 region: CASSLDRAEQFF. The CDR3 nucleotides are TGTGCCAGCAGCTTAGACAGGGCAGAGCAGTTCTTC. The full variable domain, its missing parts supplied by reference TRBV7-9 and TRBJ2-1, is DTGVSQNPRHKITKRGQNVTFRCDPISEHNRLYWYRQTLGQGPEFLTYFQNEAQLEKSRLLSDRFSAERPKGSFSTLEIQRTEQGDSAMYLCASSLDRAEQFFGPGTRLTVL.

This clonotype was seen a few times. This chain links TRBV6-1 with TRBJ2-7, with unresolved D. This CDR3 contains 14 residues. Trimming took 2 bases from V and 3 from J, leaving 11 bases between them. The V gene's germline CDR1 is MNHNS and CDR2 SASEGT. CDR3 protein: CASSEIPRNYEQYV. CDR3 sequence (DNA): TGTGCCAGCAGTGAAATTCCGAGAAACTACGAGCAGTACGTC.

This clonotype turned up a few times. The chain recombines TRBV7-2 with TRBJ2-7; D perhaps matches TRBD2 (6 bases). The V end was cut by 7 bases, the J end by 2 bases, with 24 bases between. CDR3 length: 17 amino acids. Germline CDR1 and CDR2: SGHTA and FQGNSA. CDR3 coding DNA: TGTGCCAGCATTCTTGACGGGCGGGGAGCCCTGACCTACGAGCAGTACGTC. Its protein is CASILDGRGALTYEQYV.

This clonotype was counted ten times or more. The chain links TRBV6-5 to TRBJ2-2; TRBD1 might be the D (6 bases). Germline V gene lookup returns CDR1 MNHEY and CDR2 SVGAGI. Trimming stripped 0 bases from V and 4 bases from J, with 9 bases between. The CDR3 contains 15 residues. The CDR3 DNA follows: TGTGCCAGCAGTTACTCCCAGGGGCGCACCGGGGAGCTGTTTTTT. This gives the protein CASSYSQGRTGELFF.

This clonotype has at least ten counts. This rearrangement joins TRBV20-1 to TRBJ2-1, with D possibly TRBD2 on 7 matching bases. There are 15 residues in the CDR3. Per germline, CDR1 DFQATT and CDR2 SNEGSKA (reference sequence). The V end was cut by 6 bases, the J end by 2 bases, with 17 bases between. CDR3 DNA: TGCAGTGCCCGAAAGAGGGGGGGTACCTACAATGAGCAGTTCTTC. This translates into CSARKRGGTYNEQFF.

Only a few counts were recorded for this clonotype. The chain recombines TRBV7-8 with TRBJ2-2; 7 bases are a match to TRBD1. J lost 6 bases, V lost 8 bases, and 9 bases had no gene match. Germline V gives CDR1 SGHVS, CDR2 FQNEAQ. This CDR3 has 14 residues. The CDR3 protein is CASPGQLFAGELFF. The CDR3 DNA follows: TGTGCCAGCCCGGGACAGCTCTTTGCCGGGGAGCTGTTTTTT. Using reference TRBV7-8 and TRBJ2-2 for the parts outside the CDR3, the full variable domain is GAGVSQSPRYKVAKRGQDVALRCDPISGHVSLFWYQQALGQGPEFLTYFQNEAQLDKSGLPSDRFFAERPEGSVSTLKIQRTQQEDSAVYLCASPGQLFAGELFFGEGSRLTVL.

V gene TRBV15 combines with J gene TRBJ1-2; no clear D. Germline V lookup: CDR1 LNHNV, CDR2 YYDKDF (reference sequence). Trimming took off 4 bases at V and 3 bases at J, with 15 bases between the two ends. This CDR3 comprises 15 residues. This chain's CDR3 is CATSTDTGPYYGYTF. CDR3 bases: TGTGCCACCAGCACAGACACCGGCCCGTACTATGGCTACACCTTC.

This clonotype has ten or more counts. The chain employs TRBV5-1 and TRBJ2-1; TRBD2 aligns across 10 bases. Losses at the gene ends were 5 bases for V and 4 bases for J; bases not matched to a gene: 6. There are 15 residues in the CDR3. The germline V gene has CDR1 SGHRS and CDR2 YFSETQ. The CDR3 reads CASRRTSGVYNEQFF. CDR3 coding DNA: TGCGCCAGCAGGCGTACTAGCGGGGTGTACAATGAGCAGTTCTTC.

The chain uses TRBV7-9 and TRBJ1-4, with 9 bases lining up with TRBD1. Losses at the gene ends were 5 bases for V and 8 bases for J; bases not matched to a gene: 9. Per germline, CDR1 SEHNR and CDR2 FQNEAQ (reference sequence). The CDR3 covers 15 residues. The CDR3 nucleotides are TGTGCCAGCAGCGCTTCGGGACAGGGATGGGAAAAACTGTTTTTT. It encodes CASSASGQGWEKLFF.

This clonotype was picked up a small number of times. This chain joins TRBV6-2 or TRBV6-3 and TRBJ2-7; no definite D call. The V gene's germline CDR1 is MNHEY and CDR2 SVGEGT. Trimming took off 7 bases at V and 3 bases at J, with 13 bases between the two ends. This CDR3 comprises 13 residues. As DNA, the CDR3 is TGTGCCAGCACAATGGAGAGCCGCTACGAGCAGTACTTC. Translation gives CASTMESRYEQYF.

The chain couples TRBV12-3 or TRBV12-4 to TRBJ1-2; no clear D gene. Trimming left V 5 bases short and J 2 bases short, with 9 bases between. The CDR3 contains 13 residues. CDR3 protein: CASSPAENYGYTF. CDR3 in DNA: TGTGCCAGCAGTCCAGCCGAGAACTATGGCTACACCTTC.

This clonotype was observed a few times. In DNA, the CDR3 is TGTGCCAGCAGCTTAGATCTTGGGGGTGGCACAGATACGCAGTATTTT. This translates into CASSLDLGGGTDTQYF. The chain is built from TRBV11-2 and TRBJ2-3; possibly TRBD1 or TRBD2 for D (5 bases each). V was shortened by 0 bases and J by 1 base, with 11 bases between the two germline ends. This CDR3 region has 16 residues. Germline loops: CDR1 SGHAT, CDR2 FQNNGV.

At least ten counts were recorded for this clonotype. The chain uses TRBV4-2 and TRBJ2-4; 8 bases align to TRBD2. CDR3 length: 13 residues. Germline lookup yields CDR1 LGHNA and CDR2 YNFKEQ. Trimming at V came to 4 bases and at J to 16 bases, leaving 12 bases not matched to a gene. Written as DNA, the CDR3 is TGTGCCAGCAGCCCGGGGACTAGTGGAATAATATACTTC. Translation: CASSPGTSGIIYF.

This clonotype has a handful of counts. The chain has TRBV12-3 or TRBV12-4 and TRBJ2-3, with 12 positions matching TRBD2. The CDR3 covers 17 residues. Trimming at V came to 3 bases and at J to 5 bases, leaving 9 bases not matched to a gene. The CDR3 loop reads CASSFEASGGAIDTQYF. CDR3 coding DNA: TGTGCCAGCAGTTTTGAGGCTAGCGGGGGGGCAATAGATACGCAGTATTTT.

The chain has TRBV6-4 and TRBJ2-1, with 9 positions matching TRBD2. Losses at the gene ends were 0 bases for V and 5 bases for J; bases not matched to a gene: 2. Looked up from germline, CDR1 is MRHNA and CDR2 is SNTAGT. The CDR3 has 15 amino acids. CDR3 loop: CASSDSSGGNNEQFF. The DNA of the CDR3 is TGTGCCAGCAGTGACTCAAGCGGGGGGAACAATGAGCAGTTCTTC.

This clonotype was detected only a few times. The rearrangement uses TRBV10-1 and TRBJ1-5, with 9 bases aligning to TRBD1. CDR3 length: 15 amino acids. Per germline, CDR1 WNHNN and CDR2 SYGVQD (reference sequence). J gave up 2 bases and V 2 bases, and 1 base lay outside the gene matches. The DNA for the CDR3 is TGCGCCAGCAGTGAGAGGACAGGGGGCAATCAGCCCCAGCATTTT. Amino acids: CASSERTGGNQPQHF.

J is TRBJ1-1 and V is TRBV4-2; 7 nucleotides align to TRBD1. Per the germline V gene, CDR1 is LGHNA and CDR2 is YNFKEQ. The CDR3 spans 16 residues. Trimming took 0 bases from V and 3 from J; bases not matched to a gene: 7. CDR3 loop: CASSQDGVGQYTEAFF. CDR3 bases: TGTGCCAGCAGCCAAGATGGCGTGGGACAGTACACTGAAGCTTTCTTT.

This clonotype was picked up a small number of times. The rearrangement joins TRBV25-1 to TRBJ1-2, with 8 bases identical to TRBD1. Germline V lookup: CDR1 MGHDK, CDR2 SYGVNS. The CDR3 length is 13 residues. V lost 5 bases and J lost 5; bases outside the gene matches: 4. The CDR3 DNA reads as TGTGCCAGCAGTCCGGGACAGGTTTATGGCTACACCTTC. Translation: CASSPGQVYGYTF.

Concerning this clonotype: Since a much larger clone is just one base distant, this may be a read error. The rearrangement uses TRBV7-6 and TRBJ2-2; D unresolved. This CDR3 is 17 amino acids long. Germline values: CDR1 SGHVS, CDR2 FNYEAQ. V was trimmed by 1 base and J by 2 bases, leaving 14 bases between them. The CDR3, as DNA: TGTGCCAGCAGCTTAGTGGCCCGTGGGTTAAACACCGGGGAGCTGTTTTTT. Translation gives CASSLVARGLNTGELFF.

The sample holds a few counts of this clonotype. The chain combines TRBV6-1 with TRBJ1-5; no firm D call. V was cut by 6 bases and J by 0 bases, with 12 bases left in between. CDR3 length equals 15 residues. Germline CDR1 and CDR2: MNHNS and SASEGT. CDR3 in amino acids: CASRFGDYSNQPQHF. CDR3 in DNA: TGTGCCAGCAGGTTTGGAGATTATAGCAATCAGCCCCAGCATTTT.